The 5 T cell receptor beta chains reported below all come from one sample, sequenced in a study of control samples from healthy donors and cancer patients. Generated by immunoSEQ multiplex PCR, the TCRdb table keeps only in-frame clones and is missing some. Among 150,000 to 200,000 clones listed, more than 90% were seen once. Input material: blood. Source of these receptors: a man younger than 40 in good health.

J is TRBJ2-2 and V is TRBV6-4; no clear D gene. Germline CDR1 MRHNA, CDR2 SNTAGT. CDR3 length equals 13 residues. V dropped 2 bases and J dropped 5 bases, with 6 bases sitting between them. The CDR3 loop is CASSDMGTGELFF. DNA for the CDR3: TGTGCCAGCAGTGACATGGGGACCGGGGAGCTGTTTTTT.

This chain links TRBV6-6 with TRBJ1-1; D gene ambiguous. V shed 2 bases and J shed 1 base, with 8 bases lying between them. This CDR3 has 14 amino acids. CDR1 and CDR2 (germline): MNHNY, SVGAGI (reference sequence). The CDR3 here is CASSYGEGNTEAFF. The CDR3 nucleotides are TGTGCCAGCAGTTACGGGGAGGGGAACACTGAAGCTTTCTTT.

The chain is built from TRBV5-1 and TRBJ2-5; 8 bases agree with TRBD1. V trimming: 4 bases; J trimming: 5 bases; junction bases outside the gene matches: 4. The CDR3 has 13 residues. CDR1 and CDR2 (germline): SGHRS, YFSETQ. The CDR3 region is CASSGDRRETQYF. CDR3 in DNA: TGCGCCAGCAGCGGGGACAGGCGGGAGACCCAGTACTTC.

The chain employs TRBV10-2 and TRBJ2-7, with 7 nucleotides matching TRBD2. Germline V gene data show CDR1 as WSHSY and CDR2 as SAAADI. Unmatched junction bases numbered 2, after V lost 6 bases and J lost 0 bases. This CDR3 is 13 amino acids long. The CDR3 DNA follows: TGCGCCAGCAGCGGGACTACCTCCTACGAGCAGTACTTC. It yields the protein CASSGTTSYEQYF.

This clone was observed a handful of times. The chain links TRBV7-6 to TRBJ2-5; D remains ambiguous. Trimming left V 7 bases short and J 5 bases short, with 14 bases between. Germline V gene lookup returns CDR1 SGHVS and CDR2 FNYEAQ. This CDR3 contains 13 residues. The CDR3 protein is CASTPHGWETQYF. The CDR3 nucleotides are TGTGCCAGCACCCCCCATGGCTGGGAGACCCAGTACTTC.